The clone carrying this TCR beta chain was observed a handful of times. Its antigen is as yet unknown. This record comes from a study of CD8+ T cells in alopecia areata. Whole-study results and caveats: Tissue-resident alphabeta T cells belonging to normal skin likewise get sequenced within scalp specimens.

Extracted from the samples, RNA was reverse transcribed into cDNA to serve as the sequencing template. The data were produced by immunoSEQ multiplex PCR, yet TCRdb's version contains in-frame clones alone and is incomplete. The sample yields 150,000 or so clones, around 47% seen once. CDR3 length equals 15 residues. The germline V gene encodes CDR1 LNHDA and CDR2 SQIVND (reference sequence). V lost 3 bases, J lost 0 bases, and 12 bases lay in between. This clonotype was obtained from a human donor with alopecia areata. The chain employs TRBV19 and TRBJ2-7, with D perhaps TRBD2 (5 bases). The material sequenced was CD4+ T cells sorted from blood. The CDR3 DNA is TGTGCCAGTAGTATCGTCGGGGAGAGCTCCTACGAGCAGTACTTC. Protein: CASSIVGESSYEQYF.